This T cell receptor beta chain is drawn from a study of cytomegalovirus exposure and HLA in healthy donors. Study-wide results and caveats: The study carried out a later analysis of TCR beta sequences. It associated 15,000 to 20,000 of them with specific HLA alleles at a false discovery rate of 0.05. The study flagged some 180 TCR beta chains as cytomegalovirus-associated. Highly shared sequence variants in one cluster were likely a sequencing artifact.

The V end was cut by 9 bases, the J end by 5 bases, with 20 bases between. This CDR3 region has 15 residues. The V gene's germline CDR1 is SGHNT and CDR2 YYREEE (reference sequence). The PCR ran on 60 Vbeta and 13 Jbeta primers. Only in-frame clones appear in the TCRdb table, and some are missing; sequencing was by immunoSEQ multiplex PCR. The data show 75,000 to 100,000 clones, with 60% to 75% seen just once and over 12% held by the top ten. In regard to this clone: Its antigen remains unknown.

V is TRBV5-4 and J is TRBJ1-4; maybe TRBD1 (5 bases). The origin of this receptor is a woman between 65 and 79 years old in good health and CMV-seropositive. Sequenced: PBMCs. CDR3 protein: CATYPRGTGNEKLFF. The CDR3 coding sequence is TGTGCCACCTATCCCCGGGGGACGGGAAATGAAAAACTGTTTTTT.